This TCR beta chain was recorded in a study of cytomegalovirus exposure and HLA in healthy donors. In the study overall: T cells numbering approximately 170 million yielded some 100 million unique TCR beta sequences in an earlier analysis. Study findings and constraints: Whilst most TCR sequences proved rare, a subset of public TCRs occurred across many donors. For presence/absence analyses, sequencing depth was assumed to be roughly uniform across donors.

V was pared by 5 bases and J by 5 bases, with 8 bases of the junction left unmatched. This CDR3 contains 14 residues. Germline V CDR1 and CDR2: MNHEY, SVGAGI. There were likely unrecorded immune exposures, though donors were nominally healthy when sampled. Turning to this clone: The target antigen is unknown.

The PCR used 60 Vbeta and 13 Jbeta primers. Profiled with immunoSEQ multiplex PCR; TCRdb holds only in-frame clones, not every one. This sample has just over 150,000 clones, with roughly 81% found just once. The sequenced sample consisted of PBMCs. The TCR was taken from a man between 18 and 29 years old in good health and CMV-seropositive. The V gene is TRBV6-5, the J gene TRBJ1-2, with 7 nucleotides matching TRBD1. In nucleotides, the CDR3 is TGTGCCAGCAGTCCCACAGGGGACCTTTATGGCTACACCTTC. Protein product: CASSPTGDLYGYTF.